The clone carrying this T cell receptor beta chain appeared a few times. The antigen is unknown. Making TCR cDNA involved 5'RACE template switching, which added UMIs and a universal primer site. TCRdb re-derived calls from the 5' RACE reads in MiXCR, one entry per CDR3 protein. The sample lists 250,000 to 300,000 distinct CDR3 sequences, about 5.2% seen once, with roughly 3% in the top ten. The CDR3 extends over 14 amino acids. Germline-derived CDR1 and CDR2 are DFQATT and SNEGSKA (reference sequence). V shed 0 bases and J shed 7 bases, with 15 bases lying between them. This record belongs to a study of T cells after yellow fever vaccination. Background on the study: Some fractions had low cell numbers, and these were prepared with SMART-Seq v4 Ultra Low Input. Study-wide findings and caveats: Abundant bulk-population clonotypes could contaminate the FACS-sorted repertoires. Re-detected after boosting: most primary clones, about 95% of CD4 and under 90% of CD8.

The V gene is TRBV20-1, the J gene TRBJ1-1; D remains ambiguous. The sequencing used CD4+ T cells sorted from PBMCs, collected on the day of the yellow fever booster vaccination. The sequence came from a man younger than 35 who received the YFV17D yellow fever vaccine. In DNA, the CDR3 is TGCAGTGCTAGAGATTATACCGCTCGGGTTGAAGCTTTCTTT. Its translation is CSARDYTARVEAFF.